This T cell receptor beta chain is drawn from a study of blood T cell repertoires in COVID-19 (TCRdb year 2020). Regarding the research as a whole: Samples covering the acute and convalescent phases of COVID-19 were provided by collaborators in the United States, Italy and Spain. The material from the prospective study consisted of cDNA or gDNA derived from T cells, B-cell-depleted T cells, or PBMCs. Subjects who had been exposed to COVID-19, were actively infected with it, or had recovered from it provided the deeply sampled blood TCRbeta repertoires that made up the dataset. A freely available public database, intended as a resource for researchers studying the immune response to SARS-CoV-2, is where the repertoires were released. The samples were drawn from two sources: the first 160 participants of the ongoing ImmuneRACE study, and 1,000 to 1,500 subjects contributed by 6 global collaborators. The sample metadata nearly always contained a de-identified subject ID, COVID-19 status, age in years and sex. Where HLA class I and class II types were available, the types were taken from metadata supplied by the sample provider, not from assay-based typing.

Deletion took 5 bases off V and 4 bases off J, with a span of 8 bases between the germline ends. Counted from cysteine to phenylalanine, this CDR3 has 12 amino acids. The entry retains the CDR3 DNA only, 36 bases that are in frame from base 1. The germline V gene yields WSHSY for CDR1 and SAAADI for CDR2. Concerning this clone: Its antigen target is currently unknown. No base quality values were provided; no much bigger clone lies one nucleotide off.

TCRbeta CDR3 regions were amplified from genomic DNA by means of the immunoSEQ Assay, a bias-controlled multiplex PCR. Turning to the authors' computational methods: Nucleated cell counts per sample were estimated from amplification of reference gene primers within the assay. To quantify the absolute abundance of each unique TCRbeta CDR3 rearrangement, sequence reads were collapsed and filtered. For each sample, productive Simpson clonality was calculated by taking the square root of Simpson's diversity index across productive rearrangements. Here the immuneACCESS table is served through TCRdb, limited to in-frame sequences with V and J called. Missing clones are a known gap in these copies; in checked studies unresolved V genes cover under half, and the rest lacks a known reason. V, J and clone size were drawn from that table, and D and trimming were deduced from the DNA. The table for this sample lists around 160,000 clones; 75% to 85% of them were counted only once. Around 9.9% of the sample is in the top ten clones.

Whole blood was collected in K2EDTA tubes by collaborating institutions according to the institutions' own protocols. For TCRbeta analysis, collaborators shipped samples in one of three forms: frozen whole blood, isolated PBMCs, or DNA extracted from either of those sample types. Study-level results and caveats: Clinical and demographic metadata were provided uncurated, with the amount varying by source and participant.

Sequenced sample: peripheral blood. The chain couples TRBV10-2 to TRBJ1-1, with a weak D call of TRBD1 (6 bases match). This TCR came from a human donor in a cohort sampled during active COVID-19. The CDR3 sequence is CASSRGATEAFF. The base sequence is TGCGCCAGCAGTCGGGGGGCCACTGAAGCTTTCTTT.